These 17 T cell receptor beta chains were sequenced from one sample in a study of blood T cell repertoires in COVID-19. The data were produced by immunoSEQ multiplex PCR, yet TCRdb's version contains in-frame clones alone and is incomplete. The table shows around 300,000 clones, with roughly 88% occurring only once. The sequencing input was peripheral blood. These receptors were obtained from a woman aged 25-40 years with COVID-19, enrolled during active disease.

This chain links TRBV5-1 with TRBJ1-1; no firm D call. Trimming stripped 0 bases from V and 4 bases from J, with 7 bases between. The CDR3 has 13 amino acids. The germline V gene has CDR1 SGHRS and CDR2 YFSETQ. CDR3 protein: CASSLGQATEAFF. The CDR3, as DNA: TGCGCCAGCAGCTTGGGGCAGGCCACTGAAGCTTTCTTT. Variable domain in full (rest from reference TRBV5-1 and TRBJ1-1): KAGVTQTPRYLIKTRGQQVTLSCSPISGHRSVSWYQQTPGQGLQFLFEYFSETQRNKGNFPGRFSGRQFSNSRSEMNVSTLELGDSALYLCASSLGQATEAFFGQGTRLTVV.

This clone was seen just once. The chain is built from TRBV21-1 and TRBJ2-3; whether TRBD2, the table's D call, matches the DNA was not checked. TRBV21-1 is noted as a pseudogene. This CDR3 has 16 amino acids. In nucleotides, the CDR3 is TGTGCCAGCAGCTATAACGGGACTAGCGGCCCAGATACGCAGTATTTT. The encoded protein is CASSYNGTSGPDTQYF.

This clone came up a few times. The chain carries TRBV5-6 and TRBJ1-4; no clear D gene. The V end lost 4 bases, the J end lost 4 bases, and 11 bases lay between the germline ends. Germline V gene data show CDR1 as SGHDT and CDR2 as YYEEEE. The CDR3 length is 14 residues. CDR3: CASSTVSVNEKLFF. The CDR3 DNA reads as TGTGCCAGCAGCACCGTGTCGGTTAATGAAAAACTGTTTTTT.

Only a few counts were recorded for this clone. This rearrangement joins TRBV21-1 to TRBJ2-3; the table's D call, TRBD2, has no DNA check behind it. TRBV21-1 is a documented pseudogene. The CDR3 contains 15 residues. CDR3 sequence: CASSKASSGGYTQYF. DNA of the CDR3: TGTGCCAGCAGCAAAGCGAGTAGCGGGGGTTATACGCAGTATTTT.

The chain recombines TRBV5-6 with TRBJ1-2, with 10 bases lining up with TRBD1. Unmatched junction bases numbered 3, after V lost 3 bases and J lost 4 bases. Germline V CDR1 and CDR2: SGHDT, YYEEEE. The CDR3 spans 14 residues. DNA of the CDR3: TGTGCCAGCAGCTCGGACAGGGGGTTCTATGGCTACACCTTC. Translated, it gives CASSSDRGFYGYTF.

This clone showed up just a few times. The gene calls are TRBV4-2 and TRBJ1-4, with D perhaps TRBD1 (5 bases). The CDR3 is 14 amino acids. The V and J ends lost 3 bases and 4 bases respectively, with 9 bases between them. Germline assignment: CDR1 LGHNA and CDR2 YNFKEQ. The CDR3, as DNA: TGTGCCAGCAGCCAGACAGAGGTTAATGAAAAACTGTTTTTT. Translating gives CASSQTEVNEKLFF.

This CDR3 is CASSLDDRGQYQPQHF. CDR3 bases: TGTGCCAGCAGCTTAGACGACAGGGGACAATATCAGCCCCAGCATTTT. The chain carries TRBV7-2 and TRBJ1-5; 8 nucleotides line up with TRBD1. The germline CDR1 and CDR2 sequences are SGHTA and FQGNSA. The CDR3 runs to 16 residues. J gave up 5 bases and V 1 base, and 7 bases lay outside the gene matches.

This clone has only a few counts. Here the CDR3 DNA reads TGTGCCAGCAACGACCAGGGGTCTGAAGCTTTCTTT. Translating it yields CASNDQGSEAFF. This chain uses TRBV7-9 with TRBJ1-1; perhaps TRBD1 as D (6 bases). Trimming took 7 bases from V and 6 from J, leaving 12 bases between them. In germline, CDR1 is SEHNR, CDR2 FQNEAQ (reference sequence). This CDR3 is built from 12 residues.

The chain uses TRBV2 and TRBJ1-1, with 8 bases identical to TRBD1. J was trimmed by 3 bases and V by 2 bases; bases with no gene match: 8. This CDR3 spans 16 amino acids. Germline CDR1 and CDR2: SNHLY and FYNNEI. CDR3 DNA: TGTGCCAGCAGTGAATTGTCAGGGGGCGCTTACACTGAAGCTTTCTTT. As protein: CASSELSGGAYTEAFF.

This chain joins TRBV7-2 and TRBJ2-2, with D tentatively TRBD1 (5 bases). CDR1 is SGHTA, CDR2 FQGNSA, per germline. The CDR3 consists of 15 residues. Trimming removed 2 bases from V and 1 base from J, with 8 bases in between. DNA for the CDR3: TGTGCCAGCAGCTTAAACAGGTTGAACACCGGGGAGCTGTTTTTT. Amino acid sequence: CASSLNRLNTGELFF.

This sequence joins TRBV5-1 and TRBJ2-5; D gene unclear. The V gene's germline CDR1 is SGHRS and CDR2 YFSETQ. The V and J ends lost 4 bases and 5 bases respectively, with 18 bases between them. This CDR3 spans 15 amino acids. The CDR3 DNA sequence: TGCGCCAGCAGCCTCTCCCACGGTACCGGTGAGACCCAGTACTTC. Translating gives CASSLSHGTGETQYF.

The chain carries TRBV12-3 or TRBV12-4 and TRBJ1-4; D may be TRBD1 (6 bases). The length of the CDR3 is 13 residues. V was clipped by 8 bases and J by 3 bases, with 10 bases between them. The CDR3 protein is CASVDSPNEKLFF. The DNA of the CDR3 is TGTGCCAGCGTGGACAGTCCTAATGAAAAACTGTTTTTT.

This sequence joins TRBV9 and TRBJ2-3; 7 bases fit TRBD1. Unmatched junction bases numbered 6, after V lost 6 bases and J lost 2 bases. There are 14 residues in the CDR3. Looked up from germline, CDR1 is SGDLS and CDR2 is YYNGEE. The CDR3 region has the DNA TGTGCCAGCAATCCGGGACAGATCACAGATACGCAGTATTTT. This translates into CASNPGQITDTQYF.

The J gene is TRBJ1-4, the V gene TRBV4-2; D gene unclear. This CDR3 spans 13 amino acids. Looked up from germline, CDR1 is LGHNA and CDR2 is YNFKEQ. V lost 0 bases and J 15 bases, leaving 14 bases between the germline ends. The CDR3 sequence is CASSQEFTDEVFF. The CDR3 nucleotides are TGTGCCAGCAGCCAAGAATTTACAGACGAAGTGTTTTTT.

DNA of the CDR3: TGTGCCAGCAGTACAGAATACAATGAGCAGTTCTTC. As protein: CASSTEYNEQFF. The chain recombines TRBV6-5 with TRBJ2-1; no definite D call. Germline values: CDR1 MNHEY, CDR2 SVGAGI. V lost 5 bases, J lost 4 bases, and 6 bases lay in between. The length of the CDR3 is 12 residues.

The chain uses TRBV28 and TRBJ2-7; D possibly corresponds to TRBD2 (6 bases). Trimming removed 3 bases from V and 7 bases from J, with 13 bases in between. The CDR3 length is 13 residues. Germline CDR1 is MDHEN and CDR2 is SYDVKM. The CDR3 here is CASSFGGSGEQYV. The CDR3 DNA reads TGTGCCAGCAGTTTCGGGGGTTCTGGGGAGCAGTACGTC.

Only one count was recorded for this clone. The rearrangement uses TRBV7-2 and TRBJ1-1, with D hard to call. Germline CDR1 and CDR2: SGHTA and FQGNSA. The V end was cut by 6 bases, the J end by 5 bases, with 16 bases between. The CDR3 extends over 14 amino acids. CDR3 loop: CASSQRDFATEAFF. In DNA, the CDR3 is TGTGCCAGCAGTCAGAGGGATTTCGCGACTGAAGCTTTCTTT. The entire variable domain, with the rest obtained from reference TRBV7-2 and TRBJ1-1, is as follows: GAGVSQSPSNKVTEKGKDVELRCDPISGHTALYWYRQSLGQGLEFLIYFQGNSAPDKSGLPSDRFSAERTGGSVSTLTIQRTQQEDSAVYLCASSQRDFATEAFFGQGTRLTVV.